The sequence of this T cell receptor (beta chain) was determined in a study of T cells in Graves' hyperthyroidism and ophthalmopathy. The V end was cut by 0 bases, the J end by 4 bases, with 6 bases between. There are 14 residues in the CDR3. Germline assignment: CDR1 SGHVS and CDR2 FQNEAQ. RNA transcripts yielded amplified TCR beta CDR3 regions. The study used the HTBI primer set for a first-round RT-PCR of the TCR CDR3. MiXCR, run by TCRdb on the multiplex PCR reads, gives a single entry per CDR3 protein. The table lists roughly 710,000 distinct CDR3 sequences, about a third of them singletons, with around 30% in the top ten. The study enrolled patients aged 18 to 65 with newly diagnosed hyperthyroidism of under 2 months' duration. Uncontrolled infection, other autoimmune disease, pregnancy or lactation excluded patients. From 10 ml of fresh peripheral blood, PBMCs were isolated. This clonotype was seen repeatedly, ten times or more.

The V gene is TRBV7-8, the J gene TRBJ1-4, with D hard to call. The sample taken for sequencing was blood. The receptor comes from a woman aged 35 to 49 with Graves' hyperthyroidism. The CDR3 spells CASSLARFNEKLFF. The CDR3 DNA reads TGTGCCAGCAGCTTAGCACGGTTTAATGAAAAACTGTTTTTT.